Here is one TCR beta chain with its context. Its cognate antigen is unknown. The data belong to a study of T-cell memory formation after mild COVID-19. 5'RACE primed from the constant segment yielded TCR alpha and TCR beta cDNA libraries bearing sample barcodes and UMIs. TCRdb redid the calling of the 5' RACE reads with MiXCR, one entry per CDR3 protein. Here the sample spans roughly 300,000 distinct CDR3 sequences, roughly 16% being singletons. The CDR3 is made up of 12 amino acids. V lost 6 bases to trimming and J lost 6 bases; unmatched junction nucleotides: 4. Study results and caveats: For second-wave clones that peaked at day 37, SARS-CoV-2 specificity went unverified. The main location of contracting CD4+ clones was CM and EM, and that of contracting CD8+ clones was EMRA.

This sequence joins TRBV12-3 or TRBV12-4 and TRBJ2-7; 8 positions match TRBD1. This sequence originates from a man in his late teens or twenties who had mild COVID-19 (a few samples of this study predate the infection). Cell type and time point are not known. Sample: PBMCs or a T cell subset sorted from them (not recorded which). This CDR3 is CASRATGGEQYF. The CDR3 DNA reads TGTGCCAGCAGGGCCACAGGGGGCGAGCAGTACTTC.